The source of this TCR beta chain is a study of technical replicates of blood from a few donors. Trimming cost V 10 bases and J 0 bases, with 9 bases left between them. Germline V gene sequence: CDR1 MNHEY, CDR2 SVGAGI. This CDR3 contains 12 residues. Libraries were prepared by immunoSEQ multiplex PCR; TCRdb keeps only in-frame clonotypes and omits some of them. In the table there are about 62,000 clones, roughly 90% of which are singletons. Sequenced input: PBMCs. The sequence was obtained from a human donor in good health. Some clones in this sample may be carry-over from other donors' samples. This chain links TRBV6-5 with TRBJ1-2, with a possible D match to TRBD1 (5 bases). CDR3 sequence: CAIKTANYGYTF. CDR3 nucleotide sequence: TGTGCCATTAAGACAGCTAACTATGGCTACACCTTC.